This paragraph covers one T cell receptor (beta chain) sequence. In this sample, this clonotype turned up a few times. No cognate antigen has been identified for it. Base qualities are not at hand, and no much larger clone is one base apart. The data stem from a study of response to subunit inactivated influenza vaccine (dated by TCRdb to the late 2010s). Concerning the study at large: Deep quantitative T cell receptor repertoire profiling was used in the study to track responses to a trivalent subunit inactivated influenza vaccine. Overall study results and their limits: According to the authors, only a limited number of new T cells may be recruited by each seasonal influenza vaccination.

V lost 7 bases and J lost 0 bases; the stretch between them is 12 bases long. The CDR3 starts with the cysteine, ends with the phenylalanine, and has 14 residues. The kept DNA is CDR3 alone, 42 bases in frame from the first base. CDR1 and CDR2, looked up from the germline V gene, are SNHLY and FYNNEI. Library preparation employed RT-PCR. Sequencing was performed on an Illumina HiSeq 2500. The public sequencing data were trimmed at Q25 with fastp and processed into clonotypes with MiXCR by TCRdb, which kept only in-frame beta chains. Duplicate CDR3 protein sequences are folded into a single record with the most common DNA and genes. Recorded for this sample are hundreds of thousands of distinct CDR3 sequences; around 22% of them occurred a single time. The top ten clones comprise 10% to 13% of the sample.

The sequencing used PBMCs from blood, collected approximately 20 months after vaccination. The rearrangement combines TRBV2 with TRBJ2-5; the D gene assignment is perhaps TRBD1 or TRBD2, with each matching 5 bases. The receptor was derived from a man between 50 and 75 years old who received an inactivated influenza vaccine. Donor details come from another sample of the same person, matched by shared clones. CDR3 region: CASIPGRHQETQYF. The DNA sequence follows: TGTGCCAGCATCCCGGGACGGCACCAAGAGACCCAGTACTTC.